The 5 T cell receptor beta chains below come from one sample, sequenced in a study of T cell responses to AZD1222 COVID-19 vaccine. Assay used: immunoSEQ multiplex PCR; TCRdb lists only in-frame clones, some missing. This sample has over 130,000 clones; 94% occur once, and the top ten carry roughly 1.2%. Sequenced material: peripheral blood, taken on day 0 of AZD1222 vaccination. The receptor set was obtained from an adult in good health.

This clone was found once. The V call is TRBV7-2, the J call TRBJ2-5; no clear D gene. V was trimmed by 1 base and J by 3 bases, leaving 6 bases between them. CDR3 size: 13 residues. The germline V gene encodes CDR1 SGHTA and CDR2 FQGNSA. The CDR3 DNA is TGTGCCAGCAGCTTAGGGGCCGAAGAGACCCAGTACTTC. As protein: CASSLGAEETQYF. Complete variable domain (other parts from reference TRBV7-2 and TRBJ2-5): GAGVSQSPSNKVTEKGKDVELRCDPISGHTALYWYRQSLGQGLEFLIYFQGNSAPDKSGLPSDRFSAERTGGSVSTLTIQRTQQEDSAVYLCASSLGAEETQYFGPGTRLLVL.

The chain employs TRBV12-3 or TRBV12-4 and TRBJ2-3; D is tentatively TRBD1 or TRBD2 (6 bases each). V lost 6 bases, J lost 8 bases, and 15 bases lay in between. The CDR3 has 13 residues. The CDR3 bases are TGTGCCAGCAGCCGACAGGTGGGAGGTACGCAGTATTTT. Amino acid sequence: CASSRQVGGTQYF.

The chain uses TRBV3-1 (or the pseudogene TRBV3-2) and TRBJ1-6; D unclear. Trimming removed 0 bases from V and 14 bases from J, with 14 bases in between. The CDR3 has 14 residues. Germline CDR1 is LGHDT and CDR2 is YNNKEL (reference sequence). CDR3 DNA sequence: TGTGCCAGCAGCCAAGAAGCGACCCTACCAGCCCTCCACTTT. Amino acid sequence: CASSQEATLPALHF.

The CDR3 nucleotides read TGTGCCAGCACCATGAGCGGTTCCAGGGCTGACACTGAAGCTTTCTTT. Protein: CASTMSGSRADTEAFF. The V gene is TRBV25-1, the J gene TRBJ1-1; D might be TRBD1 (5 bases). The germline gives CDR1 MGHDK, CDR2 SYGVNS. This CDR3 spans 16 amino acids. The V gene lost 7 bases and the J gene lost 3 bases, with 21 bases spanning the gap.

The chain has TRBV2 and TRBJ2-3, with 9 positions matching TRBD2. The CDR3 extends over 17 amino acids. Germline trimming cut 0 bases from V and 6 bases from J; bases unmatched to any gene: 10. The germline gives CDR1 SNHLY, CDR2 FYNNEI. CDR3 nucleotides: TGTGCCAGCAGTGAAGCCTTCATGCGGGGGGGCATGGATACGCAGTATTTT. It specifies CASSEAFMRGGMDTQYF.